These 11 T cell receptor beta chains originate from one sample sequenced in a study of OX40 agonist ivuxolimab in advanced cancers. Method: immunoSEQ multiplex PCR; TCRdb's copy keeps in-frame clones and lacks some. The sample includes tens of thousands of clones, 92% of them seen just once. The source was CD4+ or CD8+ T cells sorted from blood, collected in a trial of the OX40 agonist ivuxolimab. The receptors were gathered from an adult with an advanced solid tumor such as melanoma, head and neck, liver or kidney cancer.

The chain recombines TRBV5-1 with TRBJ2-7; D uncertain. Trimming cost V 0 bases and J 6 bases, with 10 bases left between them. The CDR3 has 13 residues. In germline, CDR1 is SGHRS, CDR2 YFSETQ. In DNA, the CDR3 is TGCGCCAGCAGCTTGGCGGGCGGCTTCGAGCAGTACTTC. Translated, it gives CASSLAGGFEQYF.

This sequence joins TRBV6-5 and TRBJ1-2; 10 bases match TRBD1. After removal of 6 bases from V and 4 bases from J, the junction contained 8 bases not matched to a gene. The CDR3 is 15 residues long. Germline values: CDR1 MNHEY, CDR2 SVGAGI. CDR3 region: CASRPRTGGFYGYTF. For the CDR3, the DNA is TGTGCCAGCAGACCCCGGACAGGGGGATTCTATGGCTACACCTTC.

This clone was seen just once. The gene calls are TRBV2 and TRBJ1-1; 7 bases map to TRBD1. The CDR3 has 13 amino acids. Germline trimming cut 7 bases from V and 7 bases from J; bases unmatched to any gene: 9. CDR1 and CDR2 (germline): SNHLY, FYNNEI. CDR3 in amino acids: CASTQEGALEAFF. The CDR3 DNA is TGTGCCAGCACCCAAGAGGGGGCGCTTGAAGCTTTCTTT.

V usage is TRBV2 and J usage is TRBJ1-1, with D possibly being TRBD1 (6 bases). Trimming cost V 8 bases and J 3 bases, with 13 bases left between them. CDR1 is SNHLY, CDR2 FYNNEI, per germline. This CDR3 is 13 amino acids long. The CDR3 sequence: CASLSQGYTEAFF. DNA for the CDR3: TGTGCCAGCCTCTCACAGGGTTACACTGAAGCTTTCTTT.

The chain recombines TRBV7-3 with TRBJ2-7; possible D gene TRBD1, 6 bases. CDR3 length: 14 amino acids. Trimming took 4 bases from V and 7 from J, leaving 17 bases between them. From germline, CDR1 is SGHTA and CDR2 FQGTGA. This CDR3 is CASSYRDKAWEQYF. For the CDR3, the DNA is TGTGCCAGCAGCTATCGGGACAAAGCGTGGGAGCAGTACTTC.

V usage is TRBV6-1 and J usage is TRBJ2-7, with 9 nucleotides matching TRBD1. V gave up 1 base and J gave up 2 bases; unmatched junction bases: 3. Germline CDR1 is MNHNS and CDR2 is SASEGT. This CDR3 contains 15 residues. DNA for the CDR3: TGTGCCAGCAGTGAAGGGACAGGGGATACCTACGAGCAGTACTTC. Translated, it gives CASSEGTGDTYEQYF.

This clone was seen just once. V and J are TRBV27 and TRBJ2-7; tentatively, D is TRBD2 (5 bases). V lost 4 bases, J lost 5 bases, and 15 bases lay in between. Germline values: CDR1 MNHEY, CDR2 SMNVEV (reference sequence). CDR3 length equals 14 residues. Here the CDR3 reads CASSSSEGLHEQYF. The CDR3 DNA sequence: TGTGCCAGCAGTTCTTCTGAGGGTCTACACGAGCAGTACTTC.

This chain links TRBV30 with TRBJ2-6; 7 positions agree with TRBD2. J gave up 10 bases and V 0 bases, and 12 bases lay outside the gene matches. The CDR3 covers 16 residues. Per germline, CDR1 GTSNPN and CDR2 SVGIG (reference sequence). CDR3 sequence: CAWSVGRGGVLNVLTF. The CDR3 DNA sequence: TGTGCCTGGAGTGTCGGCCGTGGGGGGGTTTTGAACGTCCTGACTTTC.

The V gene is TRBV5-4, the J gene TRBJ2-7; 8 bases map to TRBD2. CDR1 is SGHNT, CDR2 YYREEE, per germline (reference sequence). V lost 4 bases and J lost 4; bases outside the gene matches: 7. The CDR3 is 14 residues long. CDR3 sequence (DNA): TGTGCCAGCAGCGGGACCGGGACTAGGTACGAGCAGTACTTC. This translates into CASSGTGTRYEQYF.

Here the CDR3 DNA reads TGTGCCAGCAGCGCGACAGTTTCTGGAAACACCATATATTTT. This translates into CASSATVSGNTIYF. The chain is built from TRBV6-5 and TRBJ1-3, with a weak D call TRBD1 (5 bases). Germline CDR1 MNHEY, CDR2 SVGAGI. V was clipped by 6 bases and J by 1 base, with 10 bases between them. The CDR3 has 14 residues.

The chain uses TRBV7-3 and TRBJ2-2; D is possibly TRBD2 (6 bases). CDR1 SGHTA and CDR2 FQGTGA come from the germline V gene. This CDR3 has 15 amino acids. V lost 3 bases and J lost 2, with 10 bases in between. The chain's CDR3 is CASSLSGGNTGELFF. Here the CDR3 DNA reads TGTGCCAGCAGCTTGTCCGGGGGAAACACCGGGGAGCTGTTTTTT.